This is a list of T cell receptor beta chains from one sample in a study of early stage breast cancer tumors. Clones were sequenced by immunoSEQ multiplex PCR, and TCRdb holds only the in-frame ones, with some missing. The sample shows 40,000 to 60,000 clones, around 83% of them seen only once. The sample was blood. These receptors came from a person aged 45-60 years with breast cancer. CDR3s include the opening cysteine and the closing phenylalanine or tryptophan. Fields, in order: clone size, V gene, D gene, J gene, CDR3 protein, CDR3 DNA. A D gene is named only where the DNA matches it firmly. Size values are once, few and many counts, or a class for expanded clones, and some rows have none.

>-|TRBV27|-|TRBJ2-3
CASSLLGALTDTQYF
TGTGCCAGCAGTTTATTGGGGGCGCTCACAGATACGCAGTATTTT
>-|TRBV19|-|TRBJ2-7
CASSMLASSYEQYF
TGTGCCAGTAGTATGTTAGCGAGCTCCTACGAGCAGTACTTC
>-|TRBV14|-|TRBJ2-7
CASSQGTGREQYF
TGTGCCAGCAGCCAAGGGACGGGCCGCGAGCAGTACTTC
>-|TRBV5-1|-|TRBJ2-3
CASSRGQLGGTDTQYF
TGCGCCAGCAGCCGAGGACAGCTGGGAGGCACAGATACGCAGTATTTT
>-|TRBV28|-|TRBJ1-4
CASSAGSGKLFF
TGTGCCAGCAGTGCCGGGTCTGGAAAACTGTTTTTT
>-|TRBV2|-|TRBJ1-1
CASSLDSLNTEAFF
TGTGCCAGCAGTCTGGACAGCCTGAACACTGAAGCTTTCTTT
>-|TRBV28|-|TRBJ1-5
CASSLIGGSQPQHF
TGTGCCAGCAGTTTAATAGGGGGGAGTCAGCCCCAGCATTTT
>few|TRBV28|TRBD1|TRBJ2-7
CGVLGTTQGHYEQYF
TGTGGGGTTTTGGGGACGACACAGGGGCACTACGAGCAGTACTTC
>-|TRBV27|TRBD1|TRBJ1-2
CASSPDRGQYGYTF
TGTGCCAGCAGCCCGGACAGGGGCCAATATGGCTACACCTTC
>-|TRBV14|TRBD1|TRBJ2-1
CASSRGLLQNEQFF
TGTGCCAGCAGCAGGGGGCTTCTTCAGAATGAGCAGTTCTTC
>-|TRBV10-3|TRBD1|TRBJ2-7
CAISGQGVNEFSYEQYF
TGTGCCATCAGTGGACAGGGGGTAAATGAATTCTCCTACGAGCAGTACTTC
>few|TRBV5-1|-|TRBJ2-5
CASSLGLLQETQYF
TGCGCCAGCAGCTTAGGGCTCCTCCAAGAGACCCAGTACTTC
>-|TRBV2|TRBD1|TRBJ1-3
CASSVTGSGNTIYF
TGTGCCAGCAGTGTGACAGGGTCAGGAAACACCATATATTTT
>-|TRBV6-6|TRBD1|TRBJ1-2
CASSGTGEGGYTF
TGTGCCAGCAGCGGGACAGGGGAAGGCGGCTACACCTTC
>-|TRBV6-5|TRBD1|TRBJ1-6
CASSLADRGIFPLHF
TGTGCCAGCAGTCTGGCGGACAGGGGAATTTTTCCCCTCCACTTT
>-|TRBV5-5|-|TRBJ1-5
CASSLGPDNQPQHF
TGTGCCAGCAGCTTGGGGCCAGACAATCAGCCCCAGCATTTT
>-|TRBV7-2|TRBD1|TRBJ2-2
CASSLGGQGFFWELFF
TGTGCCAGCAGCTTAGGAGGACAGGGGTTTTTCTGGGAGCTGTTTTTT
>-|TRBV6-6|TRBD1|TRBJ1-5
CASSRQGSNQPQHF
TGTGCCAGCAGTCGACAGGGTAGCAATCAGCCCCAGCATTTT
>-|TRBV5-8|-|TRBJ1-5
CASSSDISNQPQHF
TGTGCCAGCAGCTCGGACATATCGAATCAGCCCCAGCATTTT
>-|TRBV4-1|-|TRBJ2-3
CASSRPDRGDTQYF
TGCGCCAGCAGCCGACCGGACCGTGGCGATACGCAGTATTTT
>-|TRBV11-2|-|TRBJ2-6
CASSLGQTGVAGANVLTF
TGTGCCAGCAGCTTGGGTCAGACGGGAGTAGCTGGGGCCAACGTCCTGACTTTC
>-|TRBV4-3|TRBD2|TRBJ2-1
CASSQKSSGSRNNEQFF
TGCGCCAGCAGCCAAAAATCGAGCGGGAGTAGGAACAATGAGCAGTTCTTC
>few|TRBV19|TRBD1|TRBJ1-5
CASAGTGSNQPQHF
TGTGCCAGTGCTGGGACAGGTAGCAATCAGCCCCAGCATTTT
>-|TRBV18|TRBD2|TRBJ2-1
CASSPGTSEVHEQFF
TGTGCCAGCTCACCCGGGACTAGCGAAGTCCATGAGCAGTTCTTC
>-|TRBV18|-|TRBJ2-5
CASSPRGAGETQYF
TGTGCCAGCTCACCAAGGGGGGCCGGAGAGACCCAGTACTTC
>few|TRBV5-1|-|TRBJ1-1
CASSTGPGNTEAFF
TGCGCCAGCAGCACGGGACCGGGGAACACTGAAGCTTTCTTT
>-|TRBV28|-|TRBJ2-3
CASRTTGSGTDTQYF
TGTGCCAGCAGAACCACAGGGAGTGGCACAGATACGCAGTATTTT
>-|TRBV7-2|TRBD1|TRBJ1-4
CASSLTGGHSATNEKLFF
TGTGCCAGCAGCCTAACAGGGGGCCACAGCGCAACTAATGAAAAACTGTTTTTT
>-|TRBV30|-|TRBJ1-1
CAWKMTWGMNTEAFF
TGTGCCTGGAAAATGACATGGGGTATGAACACTGAAGCTTTCTTT
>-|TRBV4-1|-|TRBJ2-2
CASSQTDDGAGELFF
TGCGCCAGCAGCCAAACGGATGATGGGGCCGGGGAGCTGTTTTTT
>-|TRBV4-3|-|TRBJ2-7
CASSQAQQGPYEQYF
TGCGCCAGCAGCCAAGCCCAACAGGGACCCTACGAGCAGTACTTC
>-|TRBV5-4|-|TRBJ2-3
CASSSPGGDSTDTQYF
TGTGCCAGCAGCTCTCCTGGTGGGGATAGCACAGATACGCAGTATTTT
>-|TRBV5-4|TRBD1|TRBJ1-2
CASSLDRENYGYTF
TGTGCCAGCAGCCTTGACAGGGAAAACTATGGCTACACCTTC
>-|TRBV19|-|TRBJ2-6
CASTQSGQGRAGANVLTF
TGTGCCAGTACCCAATCGGGGCAGGGGAGGGCTGGGGCCAACGTCCTGACTTTC
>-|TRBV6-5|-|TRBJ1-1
CASSYSGFTQGFEAFF
TGTGCCAGCAGTTACTCAGGTTTTACTCAGGGGTTCGAAGCTTTCTTT
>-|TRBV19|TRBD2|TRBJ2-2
CASSARGGRTGELFF
TGTGCCAGTAGTGCGCGGGGGGGCAGGACCGGGGAGCTGTTTTTT
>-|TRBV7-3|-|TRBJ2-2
CASSTLFGEDTGELFF
TGTGCCAGCAGCACACTTTTCGGGGAGGACACCGGGGAGCTGTTTTTT
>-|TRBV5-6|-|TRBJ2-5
CASSPHEQTQYF
TGTGCCAGCAGCCCCCATGAGCAGACCCAGTACTTC
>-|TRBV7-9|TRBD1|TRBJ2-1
CASSRDRAYNEQFF
TGTGCCAGCAGCCGGGACAGGGCGTACAATGAGCAGTTCTTC
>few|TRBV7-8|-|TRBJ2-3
CASSFPGTILSTDTQYF
TGTGCCAGCAGCTTCCCCGGGACAATACTTAGCACAGATACGCAGTATTTT
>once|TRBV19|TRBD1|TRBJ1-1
CASNFRWTGVYTEAFF
TGTGCCAGTAATTTCCGGTGGACAGGGGTATACACTGAAGCTTTCTTT
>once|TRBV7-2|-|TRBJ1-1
CASSLLGAVAEAFF
TGTGCCAGCAGCTTACTCGGGGCGGTGGCTGAAGCTTTCTTT
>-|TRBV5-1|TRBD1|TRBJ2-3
CASSPDRSTDTQYF
TGCGCCAGCAGCCCGGACAGGTCAACAGATACGCAGTATTTT
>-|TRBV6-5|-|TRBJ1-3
CASSPGNGGNTIYF
TGTGCCAGCAGTCCCGGGAATGGTGGAAACACCATATATTTT
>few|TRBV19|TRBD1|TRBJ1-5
CASSVLTGERSPQHF
TGTGCCAGTAGTGTCCTGACAGGGGAGCGTTCGCCCCAGCATTTT